Each of the 15 T cell receptor beta chains below was sequenced from the same sample in a study of CD8 T cells in ankylosing spondylitis. MiXCR, applied by TCRdb to the 5' RACE reads, yields one record per CDR3 protein. The sample has around 250,000 distinct CDR3 sequences, 30% to 40% seen once. Sequenced material: blood, either unsorted or a sorted T cell fraction (not recorded which). The receptors shown here come from a male donor with ankylosing spondylitis or in good health (not recorded which).

This clonotype was detected only a few times. The chain uses TRBV12-3 or TRBV12-4 and TRBJ1-1, with 9 bases that match TRBD1. This CDR3 has 14 residues. Unmatched junction bases numbered 3, after V lost 6 bases and J lost 1 base. The CDR3 region has the DNA TGTGCCAGCAGAACGGGACAGGGGAACACTGAAGCTTTCTTT. Amino acids: CASRTGQGNTEAFF.

In this sample, this clonotype turned up a few times. The chain recombines TRBV20-1 with TRBJ2-7; D might be TRBD1 (6 bases). Germline V gene sequence: CDR1 DFQATT, CDR2 SNEGSKA (reference sequence). This CDR3 has 15 amino acids. V lost 0 bases and J 1 base, leaving 13 bases between the germline ends. The DNA for the CDR3 is TGCAGTGCTAGAGAGTGGAATGGACAGTCCTACGAGCAGTACTTC. It codes for CSAREWNGQSYEQYF.

This clonotype has just a few counts. The gene calls are TRBV7-9 and TRBJ2-1; TRBD2 agrees at 14 bases. Germline assignment: CDR1 SEHNR and CDR2 FQNEAQ (reference sequence). Losses at the gene ends were 4 bases for V and 5 bases for J; bases not matched to a gene: 4. This CDR3 comprises 16 residues. Here the CDR3 DNA reads TGTGCCAGCAGCTCCTCGGGACTAGCGGGGGACAATGAGCAGTTCTTC. Protein product: CASSSSGLAGDNEQFF.

The chain links TRBV20-1 to TRBJ1-6, with D unclear. The CDR3 consists of 12 residues. From germline, CDR1 is DFQATT and CDR2 SNEGSKA (reference sequence). Trimming took 0 bases from V and 7 from J, leaving 4 bases between them. The CDR3 region is CSARERNSPLHF. Here the CDR3 DNA reads TGCAGTGCTAGAGAGAGAAATTCACCCCTCCACTTT.

This clonotype was recorded a few times. CDR3 in amino acids: CSAPPGLRSYEQYF. Written as DNA, the CDR3 is TGCAGTGCCCCCCCGGGACTGAGATCCTACGAGCAGTACTTC. V and J are TRBV20-1 and TRBJ2-7; possible D gene TRBD2, 6 bases. Germline values: CDR1 DFQATT, CDR2 SNEGSKA (reference sequence). Trimming removed 6 bases from V and 1 base from J, with 16 bases in between. The CDR3 is 14 amino acids.

The chain joins TRBV12-3 or TRBV12-4 to TRBJ1-1, with 8 bases fitting TRBD1. CDR3 length equals 16 residues. The V and J ends lost 6 bases and 5 bases, in that order; junction bases with no gene match: 14. CDR3 nucleotides: TGTGCCAGCAGGTCCTTGGGGGACAGGCTCGGTACTGAAGCTTTCTTT. Its translation: CASRSLGDRLGTEAFF.

This clonotype occurred a few times. The chain combines TRBV6-5 with TRBJ2-5, with D perhaps TRBD1 (5 bases). The CDR3 has 13 residues. Germline CDR1 reads MNHEY; CDR2 reads SVGAGI. V shed 1 base and J shed 5 bases, with 8 bases lying between them. DNA of the CDR3: TGTGCCAGCAGTTACTATAGGGGCGAGACCCAGTACTTC. Residues: CASSYYRGETQYF.

The table lists this clonotype with a few counts. The junction does not match germline at one end; this may be a read error. The chain is built from TRBV7-7 and TRBJ2-5; the D gene is possibly TRBD2 (5 bases). Germline CDR1 reads SSHAT; CDR2 reads FNYEAQ (reference sequence). This CDR3 contains 14 residues. The CDR3 coding sequence is TGTGCTAGCAGCCCCCGGGGTACGCAAGAGACCCAGTACTTC. This codes for CASSPRGTQETQYF.

This clonotype turned up a few times. V gene TRBV5-1 combines with J gene TRBJ1-2, with a tentative D call TRBD1 (6 bases). CDR1 is SGHRS and CDR2 is YFSETQ in the germline V gene. The CDR3 contains 13 residues. Trimming pared 5 bases from V and 4 bases from J, leaving 12 bases between. As DNA, the CDR3 is TGCGCCAGCAGGGAGGGGACACCCTATGGCTACACCTTC. It translates to CASREGTPYGYTF.

This clonotype was observed a handful of times. V is TRBV7-6 and J is TRBJ2-5; 11 bases agree with TRBD1. Germline V gives CDR1 SGHVS, CDR2 FNYEAQ. Losses at the gene ends were 5 bases for V and 4 bases for J; bases not matched to a gene: 6. The CDR3 extends over 15 amino acids. The DNA for the CDR3 is TGTGCCAGCAGCATTGGACAGGGGGCGGGAGAGACCCAGTACTTC. Translating gives CASSIGQGAGETQYF.

This rearrangement joins TRBV7-9 to TRBJ2-1, with TRBD2 matching over 7 bases. V gave up 4 bases and J gave up 4 bases; unmatched junction bases: 4. From germline, CDR1 is SEHNR and CDR2 FQNEAQ (reference sequence). CDR3 length: 14 amino acids. CDR3 protein: CASSSQRGYNEQFF. The CDR3 DNA is TGTGCCAGCAGCTCCCAGCGGGGTTACAATGAGCAGTTCTTC.

The V gene is TRBV7-2, the J gene TRBJ2-3; D gene ambiguous. V lost 4 bases and J lost 4, with 6 bases in between. The CDR3 spans 12 residues. Germline V gives CDR1 SGHTA, CDR2 FQGNSA. DNA of the CDR3: TGTGCCAGCAGCTCGAATCCAGATACGCAGTATTTT. This translates into CASSSNPDTQYF.

V and J are TRBV4-1 and TRBJ2-1, with 7 bases aligning to TRBD1. The J segment lost 0 bases and the V segment lost 4 bases, leaving 3 bases of the junction unmatched. Per the germline V gene, CDR1 is MGHRA and CDR2 is YSYEKL. The CDR3 runs to 15 residues. CDR3 bases: TGCGCCAGCAGCCGAGGGGACAGCTCCTACAATGAGCAGTTCTTC. As protein: CASSRGDSSYNEQFF.

This sequence joins TRBV4-2 and TRBJ2-3; D perhaps matches TRBD1 (6 bases). Germline CDR1 is LGHNA and CDR2 is YNFKEQ. This CDR3 comprises 15 residues. V was cut by 0 bases and J by 6 bases, with 13 bases left in between. CDR3 protein: CASSQEQGDQDTQYF. CDR3 DNA: TGTGCCAGCAGCCAAGAACAGGGCGACCAGGATACGCAGTATTTT.

This clonotype has just a few counts. The chain combines TRBV20-1 with TRBJ1-5, with TRBD1 matching over 7 bases. This CDR3 is 13 amino acids long. The V segment lost 8 bases and the J segment 6 bases; nucleotides outside the gene matches: 10. Germline lookup yields CDR1 DFQATT and CDR2 SNEGSKA (reference sequence). The CDR3 reads CSIDREIGQPQHF. The CDR3 nucleotides read TGCAGTATTGACAGGGAAATAGGTCAGCCCCAGCATTTT.